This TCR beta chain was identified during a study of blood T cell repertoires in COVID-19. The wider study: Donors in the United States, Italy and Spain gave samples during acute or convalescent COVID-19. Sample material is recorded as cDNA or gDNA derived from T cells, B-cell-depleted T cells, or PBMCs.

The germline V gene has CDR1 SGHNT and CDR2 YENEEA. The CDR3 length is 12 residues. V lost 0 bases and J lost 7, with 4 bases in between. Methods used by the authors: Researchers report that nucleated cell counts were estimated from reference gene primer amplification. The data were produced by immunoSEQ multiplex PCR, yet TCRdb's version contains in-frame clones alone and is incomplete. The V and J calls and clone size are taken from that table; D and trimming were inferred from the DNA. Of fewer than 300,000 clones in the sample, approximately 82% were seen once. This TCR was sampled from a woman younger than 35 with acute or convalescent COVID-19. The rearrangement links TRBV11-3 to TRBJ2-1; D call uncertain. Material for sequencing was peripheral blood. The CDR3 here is CASSLESNEQFF. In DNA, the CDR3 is TGTGCCAGCAGCTTAGAGTCGAATGAGCAGTTCTTC.